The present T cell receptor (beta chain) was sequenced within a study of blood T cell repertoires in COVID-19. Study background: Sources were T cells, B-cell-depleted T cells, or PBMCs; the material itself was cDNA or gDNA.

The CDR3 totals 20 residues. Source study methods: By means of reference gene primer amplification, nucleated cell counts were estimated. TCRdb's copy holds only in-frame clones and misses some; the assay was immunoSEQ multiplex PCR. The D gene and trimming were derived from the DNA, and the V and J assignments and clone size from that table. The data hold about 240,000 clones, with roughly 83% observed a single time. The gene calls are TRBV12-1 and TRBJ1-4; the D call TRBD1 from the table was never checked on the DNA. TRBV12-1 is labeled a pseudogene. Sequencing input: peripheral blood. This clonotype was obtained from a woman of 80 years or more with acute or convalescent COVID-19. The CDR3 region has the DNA TGTGCCAGCAGCCCCTGGGACAGGGGTCCGTCAGGTACAACTAATGAAAAACTGTTTTTT. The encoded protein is CASSPWDRGPSGTTNEKLFF.